This T cell receptor beta chain was recovered during a study of CD49a tissue-resident CD8 T cells in human skin (dated by TCRdb to about 2017). As for the study more broadly: Subsets of tissue-resident memory CD8+ T cells in human skin, defined by their expression of CD49a, CD69 and CD103, were what the study examined.

Including the terminal cysteine and phenylalanine, the CDR3 comprises 15 residues. The entry retains the CDR3 DNA only, 45 bases that are in frame from base 1. The V and J ends are trimmed by 1 base and 1 base, leaving 10 bases between them. Reading the germline V gene gives CDR1 MNHNS and CDR2 SASEGT. In sorted CD8+ T cells obtained from the blood, dermis and epidermis of five healthy donors, TCR beta CDR3 regions were analysed. Both blood and skin samples were provided by each TCR-sequenced donor, and all TCR-sequenced donors were healthy individuals. Sorting was used to isolate CD8+ T cell populations ahead of TCR beta sequencing. Receptor amplification or capture employed the immunoSEQ multiplex PCR assay. In the authors' own workflow: Frequencies of TCR V beta family usage were compared among the sorted CD8+ T cell populations from blood, dermis and epidermis. TCRdb mirrors the immuneACCESS table, restricted to in-frame sequences. Some clones are absent from its copies; in checked studies, under half trace to an unresolved V gene, and the reason for the others is unknown. That table gives V, J and clone size, and the DNA gave D and trimming. The sample table records about 1,500 clones; roughly three fifths of these occur just once. The ten largest clonotypes hold around a third of the sample.

A word on this clone: No cognate antigen has been identified for it. Within one base of it there is no much larger clone, and no base qualities were kept.

Here the chain combines TRBV6-1 and TRBJ2-5, and possibly TRBD2, on 5 matching bases. The sample consisted of CLA- CD8+ effector memory T cells sorted from blood. This clonotype was sampled from a human donor in good health. The CDR3 has the sequence CASSEVGGGQETQYF. The nucleotide sequence reads TGTGCCAGCAGTGAAGTAGGTGGAGGCCAAGAGACCCAGTACTTC.